These 9 T cell receptor beta chains originate from one sample sequenced in a study of identical twins listed by TCRdb under 2016. The library came from 5' RACE. Sequencing was carried out with an Illumina HiSeq 2000. TCRdb handled the public reads itself, with Q25 trimming in fastp and clone calling in MiXCR, and kept productive beta chains. Rows merge per CDR3 protein into single entries with the most common DNA and genes. A total of about 890,000 distinct CDR3 sequences appear in this sample, about 12% of them only once. The ten largest clones represent around 1.5% of the sample. The sample was also linked to a second study, of yellow fever vaccine responses in identical twins.

Input material: PBMCs. All receptors come from a woman aged 18-30 years in good health.

A few counts support this clonotype. The V call is TRBV24-1, the J call TRBJ2-5, with 12 bases that match TRBD1. The CDR3 extends over 15 amino acids. Trimming cost V 7 bases and J 2 bases; bases outside gene matches: 4. Germline lookup yields CDR1 KGHDR and CDR2 SFDVKD. CDR3 sequence reads: CATSGTGGGQETQYF. DNA of the CDR3: TGTGCCACCAGCGGGACAGGGGGCGGGCAAGAGACCCAGTACTTC.

This clonotype was seen at least ten times. This chain connects TRBV20-1 to TRBJ2-1; D gene unclear. V lost 1 base, J lost 5 bases, and 3 bases lay in between. In germline, CDR1 is DFQATT, CDR2 SNEGSKA (reference sequence). The CDR3 sequence is 11 residues long. CDR3 DNA sequence: TGCAGTGCTAGAGGTAACAATGAGCAGTTCTTC. Translating gives CSARGNNEQFF.

This clonotype has more than one count but fewer than ten. The chain uses TRBV15 and TRBJ2-5; 7 bases agree with TRBD1. CDR1 and CDR2 (germline): LNHNV, YYDKDF (reference sequence). This CDR3 contains 19 residues. The V segment lost 3 bases and the J segment 4 bases; nucleotides outside the gene matches: 20. The chain's CDR3 is CATSSNRDRPPRALETQYF. The DNA of the CDR3 is TGTGCCACCAGCAGCAACCGGGACAGACCCCCACGAGCCTTAGAGACCCAGTACTTC.

In this sample, this clonotype turned up a few times. This sequence joins TRBV15 and TRBJ2-1, with 7 bases matching TRBD2. Germline lookup yields CDR1 LNHNV and CDR2 YYDKDF (reference sequence). The trim removed 6 bases at V and 10 bases at J, leaving 18 bases unmatched. The CDR3 consists of 16 residues. The CDR3, as DNA: TGTGCCACCAGGAACGGACTAGTCGGGAGTGGGAAAGAGCAGTTCTTC. Amino acid sequence: CATRNGLVGSGKEQFF.

This clonotype was counted between two and nine times. The rearrangement joins TRBV27 to TRBJ2-7; 7 bases fit TRBD1. The V gene's germline CDR1 is MNHEY and CDR2 SMNVEV (reference sequence). With 7 bases clipped from V and 0 bases from J, the junction kept 6 bases outside the gene matches. This CDR3 region has 14 residues. The CDR3 coding sequence is TGTGCCAGCAACCCCAGGGGGAGCTCCTACGAGCAGTACTTC. It yields the protein CASNPRGSSYEQYF.

The chain combines TRBV9 with TRBJ2-2, with TRBD1 matching 9 bases. The CDR3 extends over 17 amino acids. Germline V gene data show CDR1 as SGDLS and CDR2 as YYNGEE. V lost 4 bases to trimming and J lost 7 bases; unmatched junction nucleotides: 14. CDR3 sequence reads: CASSPPGQGSLGGELFF. CDR3 nucleotides: TGTGCCAGCAGCCCACCGGGACAGGGTTCCCTCGGCGGGGAGCTGTTTTTT.

This clonotype came up a few times. CDR3 DNA sequence: TGTGCCAGCAGCAAAAGAGGGGAGACCCAGTACTTC. Amino acid sequence: CASSKRGETQYF. V gene TRBV3-1 combines with J gene TRBJ2-5; D perhaps matches TRBD2 (5 bases). Germline lookup yields CDR1 LGHDT and CDR2 YNNKEL (reference sequence). Trimming took 5 bases from V and 5 from J, leaving 9 bases between them. This CDR3 spans 12 amino acids.

This clonotype was counted only a few times. The chain recombines TRBV2 with TRBJ2-1; 9 bases map to TRBD2. Germline loops: CDR1 SNHLY, CDR2 FYNNEI. The length of the CDR3 is 15 residues. The trim removed 3 bases at V and 6 bases at J, leaving 6 bases unmatched. The DNA for the CDR3 is TGTGCCAGCAGTGATTCTTGGACTAGCGCCAATGAGCAGTTCTTC. It encodes CASSDSWTSANEQFF.

The chain recombines TRBV12-3 or TRBV12-4 with TRBJ2-7, with TRBD1 identical over 10 bases. The CDR3 runs to 16 residues. V was pared by 2 bases and J by 6 bases, with 10 bases of the junction left unmatched. In DNA, the CDR3 is TGTGCCAGCAGTTTACCGGGGACAGGGGCTCCCTGCGAGCAGTACGTC. Encoded protein: CASSLPGTGAPCEQYV.